This is a list of T cell receptor beta chains from one sample in a study of cytomegalovirus exposure and HLA in healthy donors. Only in-frame clones appear in the TCRdb table, and some are missing; sequencing was by immunoSEQ multiplex PCR. Found here are 100,000 to 150,000 clones, roughly 87% of them singletons; the top ten hold around 1.3%. The sample taken for sequencing was PBMCs. Receptors were obtained from a woman under 30 in good health and CMV-seronegative. Both conserved end residues are part of each CDR3. A D gene is named only where the DNA matches it firmly. Expanded clones are given a class, and other clones once, few, many or no size at all.

J: TRBJ2-1
size: once
D: TRBD2
V: TRBV11-2
DNA: TGTGCCAGCAGCTTACTGGCGGGGGAACAACTAAGGCAGTTCTTC
CDR3: CASSLLAGEQLRQFF

J: TRBJ1-4
size: .
D: TRBD1
V: TRBV5-6
DNA: TGTGCCAGCAGCATCACAGGGGTCACTAATGAAAAACTGTTTTTT
CDR3: CASSITGVTNEKLFF

J: TRBJ2-7
size: .
D: TRBD1
V: TRBV27
DNA: TGTGCCAGCAGTTCTCGGACAGGGGGAACCTACGAGCAGTACTTC
CDR3: CASSSRTGGTYEQYF

J: TRBJ1-1
size: .
D: TRBD1
V: TRBV9
DNA: TGTGCCAGCAGCCAAAACGCGCACAGGGGGCGAGCTTTCTTT
CDR3: CASSQNAHRGRAFF

J: TRBJ1-4
size: .
D: .
V: TRBV6-6
DNA: TGTGCCAGCTCGCGAGGGTTAGGAGAAGAAAAACTGTTTTTT
CDR3: CASSRGLGEEKLFF

J: TRBJ1-2
size: .
D: .
V: TRBV7-9
DNA: TGTGCCAGCATCCCCTACAACAGGAACAGTAACTATGGCTACACCTTC
CDR3: CASIPYNRNSNYGYTF

J: TRBJ2-3
size: .
D: .
V: TRBV7-9
DNA: TGTGCCAGCAGCTTAACCTCGCAGGATACGCAGTATTTT
CDR3: CASSLTSQDTQYF

J: TRBJ2-2
size: .
D: TRBD1
V: TRBV5-6
DNA: TGTGCCAGCAGCTCGAAGGGACAGGGGAACACCGGGGAGCTGTTTTTT
CDR3: CASSSKGQGNTGELFF

J: TRBJ2-7
size: .
D: .
V: TRBV5-4
DNA: TGTGCCAGCAGCTTTTGGGGGCTCTGGTACGAGCAGTACTTC
CDR3: CASSFWGLWYEQYF

J: TRBJ2-5
size: .
D: .
V: TRBV5-5
DNA: TGTGCCAGCACCCAAAGAGGGCAAGAGACCCAGTACTTC
CDR3: CASTQRGQETQYF

J: TRBJ2-2
size: .
D: .
V: TRBV29-1
DNA: TGCAGCGTTGTTCGGACAGCAGATACCGGGGAGCTGTTTTTT
CDR3: CSVVRTADTGELFF

J: TRBJ1-6
size: few
D: .
V: TRBV6-1
DNA: TGTGCCAGCAGTGAAGCCTCGGGGTCGGCTACCAATTCACCCCTCCACTTT
CDR3: CASSEASGSATNSPLHF

J: TRBJ1-6
size: .
D: .
V: TRBV2
DNA: TGTGCCAGCAGTGAAGCGACACCAAATTCACCCCTCCACTTT
CDR3: CASSEATPNSPLHF

J: TRBJ2-2
size: .
D: TRBD1
V: TRBV2
DNA: TGTGCCAGCAGTGCACGGATGGGACAGGCGGGCGGGGAGCTGTTTTTT
CDR3: CASSARMGQAGGELFF

J: TRBJ2-3
size: medium-sized
D: TRBD2
V: TRBV6-1
DNA: TGTGCCAGCAGTGAACTAGCGGGGGGGCCAGATACGCAGTATTTT
CDR3: CASSELAGGPDTQYF

J: TRBJ2-7
size: .
D: TRBD1
V: TRBV2
DNA: TGTGCGCTGCAAGGGACAGTTAACGAGCAGTACTTC
CDR3: CALQGTVNEQYF

J: TRBJ1-1
size: .
D: .
V: TRBV5-1
DNA: TGCGCCAGCTCTGATCGGGGTGGGGAGACTGAAGCTTTCTTT
CDR3: CASSDRGGETEAFF

J: TRBJ1-1
size: .
D: TRBD1
V: TRBV6-1
DNA: TGTGCCAGCAAAACCGACAGGGACACTGAAGCTTTCTTT
CDR3: CASKTDRDTEAFF

J: TRBJ1-6
size: .
D: .
V: TRBV7-9
DNA: TGTGCCAGCAGCTCCCAGGGAGGGGCCGGCCCCAATTCACCCCTCCACTTT
CDR3: CASSSQGGAGPNSPLHF

J: TRBJ1-5
size: .
D: TRBD1
V: TRBV5-6
DNA: TGTGCCAGCAGCTTCGGAGGACAGGGTAATAATCAGCCCCAGCATTTT
CDR3: CASSFGGQGNNQPQHF

J: TRBJ1-5
size: .
D: .
V: TRBV7-7
DNA: TGTGCCAGCAGCCCCTACTGGGCAGGGTTTCAGCCCCAGCATTTT
CDR3: CASSPYWAGFQPQHF

J: TRBJ2-5
size: .
D: TRBD1
V: TRBV7-8
DNA: TGTGCCAGCAGCCTAGACAGGGGACCGCAGAAGACCCAGTACTTC
CDR3: CASSLDRGPQKTQYF

J: TRBJ2-7
size: .
D: TRBD1
V: TRBV19
DNA: TGTGCCAGTAGTATCCCAACCTCCGGGACAGGGAGGTACGAGCAGTACTTC
CDR3: CASSIPTSGTGRYEQYF

J: TRBJ2-3
size: .
D: .
V: TRBV2
DNA: TGTGCCAGCAGTGAATATGGCCCGCCAGATACGCAGTATTTT
CDR3: CASSEYGPPDTQYF

J: TRBJ1-2
size: .
D: .
V: TRBV9
DNA: TGTGCCAGCAGCGTAGAGGGGATCGCGGATGGCTACACCTTC
CDR3: CASSVEGIADGYTF

J: TRBJ1-1
size: .
D: .
V: TRBV29-1
DNA: TGCAGCGTTGCCCTACCCGGGTCCAACACTGAAGCTTTCTTT
CDR3: CSVALPGSNTEAFF

J: TRBJ1-2
size: .
D: TRBD1
V: TRBV7-2
DNA: TGTGCCAGCAGCCTGATGGGAACAGGGGTCTATGGCTACACCTTC
CDR3: CASSLMGTGVYGYTF

J: TRBJ2-1
size: once
D: .
V: TRBV11-2
DNA: TGTGCCGTCCGGGGAGGCCTTCCCCCCTACAATGAGCAGTTCTTC
CDR3: CAVRGGLPPYNEQFF

J: TRBJ2-7
size: .
D: TRBD2
V: TRBV7-6
DNA: TGTGCCAGCAGCTCTACTAGCGGGGGCTACGAGCAGTACTTC
CDR3: CASSSTSGGYEQYF

J: TRBJ2-5
size: .
D: TRBD2
V: TRBV5-1
DNA: TGCGCCAGCAACCGCGGGGGGGCCGGGGAGACCCAGTACTTC
CDR3: CASNRGGAGETQYF

J: TRBJ2-2
size: .
D: TRBD2
V: TRBV15
DNA: TGTGCCACCAGGAAAGGACTAGCGGGGGGTCTGGCCGGGGAGCTGTTTTTT
CDR3: CATRKGLAGGLAGELFF

J: TRBJ1-1
size: .
D: .
V: TRBV5-1
DNA: TGCGCCAGCAGCCAACACGGGAGCCCGAACACTGAAGCTTTCTTT
CDR3: CASSQHGSPNTEAFF

J: TRBJ2-2
size: .
D: .
V: TRBV7-8
DNA: TGTGCCAGCAGCTTAGCAGGGGCTAACACCGGGGAGCTGTTTTTT
CDR3: CASSLAGANTGELFF

J: TRBJ2-3
size: .
D: .
V: TRBV11-3
DNA: TGTGCCAGCAGCCCCGGCCGGGGAGCAGATACGCAGTATTTT
CDR3: CASSPGRGADTQYF

J: TRBJ1-4
size: .
D: TRBD1
V: TRBV27
DNA: TGTGCCAGCAGTCGCCGGACAGGACGCCTGGATGAAAAACTGTTTTTT
CDR3: CASSRRTGRLDEKLFF

J: TRBJ1-1
size: .
D: .
V: TRBV9
DNA: TGTGCCAGCAGCGGCCAGGAGAACACTGAAGCTTTCTTT
CDR3: CASSGQENTEAFF

J: TRBJ1-1
size: .
D: .
V: TRBV6-1
DNA: TGTGCCAGCAGGCCACAGGGTGGGGTCACTGAAGCTTTCTTT
CDR3: CASRPQGGVTEAFF

J: TRBJ2-2
size: .
D: TRBD2
V: TRBV2
DNA: TGTGCCAGCAGAGCGGGGGAGAACACCGGGGAGCTGTTTTTT
CDR3: CASRAGENTGELFF

J: TRBJ1-2
size: .
D: TRBD1
V: TRBV5-4
DNA: TGTGCCAGCAGCTTGGGGCAGGGGGTCTATGGCTACACCTTC
CDR3: CASSLGQGVYGYTF

J: TRBJ2-3
size: .
D: .
V: TRBV19
DNA: TGTGCCAGTAGTGTCTTTAGTCCACCAGATACGCAGTATTTT
CDR3: CASSVFSPPDTQYF

J: TRBJ1-2
size: .
D: .
V: TRBV9
DNA: TGTGCCAGCAGCGTAGTGGCTAGCTCGGGGGGGATGGCCTATGGCTACACCTTC
CDR3: CASSVVASSGGMAYGYTF

J: TRBJ2-7
size: .
D: .
V: TRBV2
DNA: TGTGCCAGCAGGGAGAGTCTGACAGCGAGCAGCTCCTACGAGCAGTACTTC
CDR3: CASRESLTASSSYEQYF

J: TRBJ1-4
size: .
D: TRBD1
V: TRBV4-2
DNA: TGTGCCAGCAGCCTATACGACAGGGCGGAAAAACTGTTTTTT
CDR3: CASSLYDRAEKLFF

J: TRBJ2-4
size: .
D: .
V: TRBV5-5
DNA: TGTGCCGGCGCAGGGGAGCCCAAAAACATTCAGTACTTC
CDR3: CAGAGEPKNIQYF

J: TRBJ2-3
size: .
D: .
V: TRBV28
DNA: TGTGCCAGCAGCCCCGGTGGGGGGACTACAGATACGCAGTATTTT
CDR3: CASSPGGGTTDTQYF

J: TRBJ2-7
size: once
D: TRBD1
V: TRBV5-6
DNA: TGTGCCAGCAGCTTCCCGTGGACAGGGGACTACGAGCAGTACTTC
CDR3: CASSFPWTGDYEQYF

J: TRBJ1-2
size: .
D: .
V: TRBV15
DNA: TGTGCCACCAGCGCTCGCAGGGCCGGACCCTATGGCTACACCTTC
CDR3: CATSARRAGPYGYTF

J: TRBJ2-3
size: .
D: .
V: TRBV9
DNA: TGTGCCAGCAGTCGGGGCACAGATACGCAGTATTTT
CDR3: CASSRGTDTQYF

J: TRBJ1-1
size: .
D: .
V: TRBV7-3
DNA: TGTGCCAGCAGCTCGGGAGGGGGAAACACTGAAGCTTTCTTT
CDR3: CASSSGGGNTEAFF

J: TRBJ1-1
size: .
D: .
V: TRBV5-1
DNA: TGCGCCAGCAGCTTGGACAGGTTGAACACTGAAGCTTTCTTT
CDR3: CASSLDRLNTEAFF

J: TRBJ1-1
size: .
D: .
V: TRBV18
DNA: TGTGCCAGCTCACCACTCCCCGAGGGTATGGACACTGAAGCTTTCTTT
CDR3: CASSPLPEGMDTEAFF

J: TRBJ2-7
size: .
D: .
V: TRBV5-1
DNA: TGCGCCAGCAGCCCCACCGTGGCAGGCTCCTACGAGCAGTACTTC
CDR3: CASSPTVAGSYEQYF

J: TRBJ2-1
size: .
D: TRBD1
V: TRBV5-6
DNA: TGTGCCAGCAGCGGAGGGACAGGTTACCCGTACAATGAGCAGTTCTTC
CDR3: CASSGGTGYPYNEQFF

J: TRBJ2-7
size: .
D: .
V: TRBV2
DNA: TGTGCCAGCAGGGACAGAAACTACGAGCAGTACTTC
CDR3: CASRDRNYEQYF

J: TRBJ2-7
size: .
D: .
V: TRBV6-4
DNA: TGTGCCCTTCATGACTACGAGCAGTACTTT
CDR3: CALHDYEQYF